Following are 2 T cell receptor beta chains from one sample sequenced in a study of blood T cell repertoires in COVID-19. The data were produced by immunoSEQ multiplex PCR, yet TCRdb's version contains in-frame clones alone and is incomplete. The data contain about 250,000 clones, approximately 80% of them singletons. Sequenced input: peripheral blood. These receptors were obtained from a woman in her 40s with active or convalescent COVID-19.

This chain links TRBV30 with TRBJ1-5, with a tentative D call TRBD1 (6 bases). CDR1 GTSNPN and CDR2 SVGIG come from the germline V gene (reference sequence). CDR3 length: 13 amino acids. The ends were cut back, 1 base at V and 7 bases at J, with 11 bases in the middle. The chain's CDR3 is CAWSGQGHQPQHF. CDR3 nucleotides: TGTGCCTGGAGTGGTCAGGGACACCAGCCCCAGCATTTT.

This clone was observed many times. The chain recombines TRBV5-1 with TRBJ1-2; unclear D gene. Germline V gives CDR1 SGHRS, CDR2 YFSETQ. V dropped 4 bases and J dropped 8 bases, with 15 bases sitting between them. CDR3 length: 13 amino acids. The CDR3 nucleotides read TGCGCCAGCAGCCAGTTAGATAGAGGGGGCTACACCTTC. It translates to CASSQLDRGGYTF.